This T cell receptor (beta chain) originates from a study of blood T cell repertoires in COVID-19. This table comes from immunoSEQ multiplex PCR, and its TCRdb copy is limited to in-frame clones, with some not included. The table lists approximately 15,000 clones, 91% of them singletons. Per germline, CDR1 SQVTM and CDR2 ANQGSEA. V gave up 4 bases and J gave up 4 bases, with 8 bases separating them. There are 12 residues in the CDR3. The TCR originated in a man in his sixties with active COVID-19. The rearrangement joins TRBV29-1 to TRBJ1-5, with no clear D. The sequenced sample consisted of peripheral blood. CDR3 loop: CSVGQVNQPQHF. In nucleotides, the CDR3 is TGCAGCGTTGGGCAGGTGAATCAGCCCCAGCATTTT.